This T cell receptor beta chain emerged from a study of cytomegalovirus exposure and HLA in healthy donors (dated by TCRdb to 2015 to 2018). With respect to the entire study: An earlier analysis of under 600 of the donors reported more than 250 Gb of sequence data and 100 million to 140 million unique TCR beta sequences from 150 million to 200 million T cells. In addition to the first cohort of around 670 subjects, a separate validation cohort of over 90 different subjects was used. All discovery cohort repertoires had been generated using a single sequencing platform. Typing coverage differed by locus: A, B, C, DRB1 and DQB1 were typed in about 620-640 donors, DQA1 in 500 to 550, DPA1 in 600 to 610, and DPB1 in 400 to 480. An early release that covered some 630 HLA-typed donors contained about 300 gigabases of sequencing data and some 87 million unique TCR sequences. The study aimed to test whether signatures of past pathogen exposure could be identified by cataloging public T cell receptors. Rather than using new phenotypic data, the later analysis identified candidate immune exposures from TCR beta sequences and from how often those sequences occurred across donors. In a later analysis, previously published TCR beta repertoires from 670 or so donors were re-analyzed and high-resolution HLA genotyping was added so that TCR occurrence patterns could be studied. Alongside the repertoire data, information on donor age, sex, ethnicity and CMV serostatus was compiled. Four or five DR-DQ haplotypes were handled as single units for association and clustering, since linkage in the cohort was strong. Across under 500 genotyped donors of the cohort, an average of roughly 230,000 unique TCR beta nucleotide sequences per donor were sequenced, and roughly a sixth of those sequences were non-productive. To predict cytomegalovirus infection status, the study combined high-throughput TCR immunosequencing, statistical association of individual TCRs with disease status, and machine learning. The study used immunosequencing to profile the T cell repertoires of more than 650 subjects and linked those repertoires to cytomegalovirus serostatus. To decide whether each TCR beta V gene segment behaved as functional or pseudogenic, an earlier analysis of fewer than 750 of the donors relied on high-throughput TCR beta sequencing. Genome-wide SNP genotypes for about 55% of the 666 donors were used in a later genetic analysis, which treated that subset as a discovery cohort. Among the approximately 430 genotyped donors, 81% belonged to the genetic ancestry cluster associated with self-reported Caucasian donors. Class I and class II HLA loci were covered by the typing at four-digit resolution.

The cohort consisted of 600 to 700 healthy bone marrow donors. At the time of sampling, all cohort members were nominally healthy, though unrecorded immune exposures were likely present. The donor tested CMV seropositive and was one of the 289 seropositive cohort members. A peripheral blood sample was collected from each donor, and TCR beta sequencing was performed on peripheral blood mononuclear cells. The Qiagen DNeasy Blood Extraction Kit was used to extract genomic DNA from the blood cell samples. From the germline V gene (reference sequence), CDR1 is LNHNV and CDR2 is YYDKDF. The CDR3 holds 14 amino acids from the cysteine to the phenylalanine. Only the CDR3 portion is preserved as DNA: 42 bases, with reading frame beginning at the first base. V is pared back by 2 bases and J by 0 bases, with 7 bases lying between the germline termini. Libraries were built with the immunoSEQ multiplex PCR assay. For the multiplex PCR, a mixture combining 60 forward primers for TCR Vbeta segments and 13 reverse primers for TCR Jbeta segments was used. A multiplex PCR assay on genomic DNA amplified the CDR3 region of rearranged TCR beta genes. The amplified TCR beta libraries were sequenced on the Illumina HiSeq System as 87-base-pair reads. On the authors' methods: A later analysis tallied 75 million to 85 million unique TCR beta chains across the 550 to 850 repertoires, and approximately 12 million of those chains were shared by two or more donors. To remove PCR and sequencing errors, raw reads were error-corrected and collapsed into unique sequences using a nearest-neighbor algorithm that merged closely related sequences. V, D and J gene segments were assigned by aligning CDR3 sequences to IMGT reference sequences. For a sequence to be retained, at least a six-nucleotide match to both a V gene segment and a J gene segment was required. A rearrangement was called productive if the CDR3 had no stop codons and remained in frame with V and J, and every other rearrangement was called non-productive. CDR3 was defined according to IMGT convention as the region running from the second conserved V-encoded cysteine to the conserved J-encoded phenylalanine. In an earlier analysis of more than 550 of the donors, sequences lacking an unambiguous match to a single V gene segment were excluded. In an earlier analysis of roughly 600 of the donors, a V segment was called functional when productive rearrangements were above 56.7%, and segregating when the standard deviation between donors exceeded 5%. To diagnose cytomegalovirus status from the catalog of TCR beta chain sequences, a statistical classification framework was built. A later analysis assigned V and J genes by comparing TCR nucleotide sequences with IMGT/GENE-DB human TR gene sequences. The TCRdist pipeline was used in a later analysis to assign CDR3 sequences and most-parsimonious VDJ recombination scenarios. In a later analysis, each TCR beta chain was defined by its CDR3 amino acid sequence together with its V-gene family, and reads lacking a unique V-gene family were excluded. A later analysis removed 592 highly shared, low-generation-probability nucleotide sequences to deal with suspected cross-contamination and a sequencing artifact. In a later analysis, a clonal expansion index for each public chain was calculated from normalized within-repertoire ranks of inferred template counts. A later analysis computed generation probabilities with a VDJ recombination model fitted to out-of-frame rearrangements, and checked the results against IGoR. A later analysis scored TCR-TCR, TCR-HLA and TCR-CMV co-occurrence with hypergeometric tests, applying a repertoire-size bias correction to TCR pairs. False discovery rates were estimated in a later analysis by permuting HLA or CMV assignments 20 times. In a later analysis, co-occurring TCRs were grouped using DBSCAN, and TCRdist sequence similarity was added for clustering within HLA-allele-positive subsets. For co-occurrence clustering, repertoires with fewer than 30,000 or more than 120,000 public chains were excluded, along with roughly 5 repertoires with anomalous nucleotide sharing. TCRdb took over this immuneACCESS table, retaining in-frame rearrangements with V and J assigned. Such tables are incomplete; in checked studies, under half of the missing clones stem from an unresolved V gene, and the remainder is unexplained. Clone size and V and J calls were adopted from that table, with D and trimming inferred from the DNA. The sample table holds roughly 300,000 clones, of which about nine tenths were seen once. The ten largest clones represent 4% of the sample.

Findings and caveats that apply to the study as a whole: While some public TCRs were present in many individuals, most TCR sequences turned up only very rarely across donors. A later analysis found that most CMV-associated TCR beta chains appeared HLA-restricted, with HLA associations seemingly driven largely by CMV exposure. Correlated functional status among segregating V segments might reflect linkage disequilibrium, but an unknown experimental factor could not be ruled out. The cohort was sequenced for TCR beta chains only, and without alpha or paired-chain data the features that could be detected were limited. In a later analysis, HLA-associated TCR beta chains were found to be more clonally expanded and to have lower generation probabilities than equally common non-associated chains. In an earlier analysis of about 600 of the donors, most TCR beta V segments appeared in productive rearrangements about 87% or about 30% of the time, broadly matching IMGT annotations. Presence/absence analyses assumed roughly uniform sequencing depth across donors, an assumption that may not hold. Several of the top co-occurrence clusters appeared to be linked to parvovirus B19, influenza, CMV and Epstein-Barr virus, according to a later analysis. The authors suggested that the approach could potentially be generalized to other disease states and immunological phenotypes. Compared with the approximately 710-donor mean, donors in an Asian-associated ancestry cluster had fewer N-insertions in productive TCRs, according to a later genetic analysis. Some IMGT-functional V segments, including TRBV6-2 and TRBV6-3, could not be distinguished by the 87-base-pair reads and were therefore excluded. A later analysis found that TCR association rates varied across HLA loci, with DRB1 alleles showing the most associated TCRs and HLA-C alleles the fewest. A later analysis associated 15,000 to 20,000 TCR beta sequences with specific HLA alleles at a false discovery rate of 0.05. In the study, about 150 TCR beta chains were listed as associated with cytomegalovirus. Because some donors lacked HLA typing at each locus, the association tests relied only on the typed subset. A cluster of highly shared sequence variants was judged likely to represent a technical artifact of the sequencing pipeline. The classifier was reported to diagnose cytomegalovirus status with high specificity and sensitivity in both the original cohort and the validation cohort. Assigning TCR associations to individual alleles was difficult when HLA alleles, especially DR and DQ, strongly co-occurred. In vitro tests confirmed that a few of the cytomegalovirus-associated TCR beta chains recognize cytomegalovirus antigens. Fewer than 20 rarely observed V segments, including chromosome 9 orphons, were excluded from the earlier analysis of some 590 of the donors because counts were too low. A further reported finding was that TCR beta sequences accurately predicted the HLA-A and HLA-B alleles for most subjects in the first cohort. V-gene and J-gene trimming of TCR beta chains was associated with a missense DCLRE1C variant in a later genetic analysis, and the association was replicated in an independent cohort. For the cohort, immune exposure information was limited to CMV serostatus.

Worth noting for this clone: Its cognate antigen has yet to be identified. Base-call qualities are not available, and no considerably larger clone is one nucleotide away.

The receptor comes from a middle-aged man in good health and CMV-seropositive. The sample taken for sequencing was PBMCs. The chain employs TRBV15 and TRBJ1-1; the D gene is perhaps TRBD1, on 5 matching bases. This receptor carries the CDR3 CATSRQGLNTEAFF. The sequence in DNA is TGTGCCACCAGCAGACAGGGCCTGAACACTGAAGCTTTCTTT. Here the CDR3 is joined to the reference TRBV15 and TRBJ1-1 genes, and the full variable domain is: DAMVIQNPRYQVTQFGKPVTLSCSQTLNHNVMYWYQQKSSQAPKLLFHYYDKDFNNEADTPDNFQSRRPNTSFCFLDIRSPGLGDTAMYLCATSRQGLNTEAFFGQGTRLTVV.